These 5 T cell receptor beta chains were all obtained from the same sample, sequenced in a study of shared clonotypes between healthy human individuals. Clones were sequenced by immunoSEQ multiplex PCR, and TCRdb holds only the in-frame ones, with some missing. The sample holds about 1 million clones, 75% to 85% seen once. The sample consisted of memory CD4+ T cells from PBMCs. This sample's subset: CD45RA-negative fraction. These receptors were collected from a young man in good health. Some clones in this sample may be carry-over from other donors' samples.

CDR3: CASSLASGATYEQYF. CDR3 in DNA: TGCGCCAGCAGCTTGGCCAGCGGGGCCACCTACGAGCAGTACTTC. The genes are TRBV5-1 and TRBJ2-7; 7 positions match TRBD2. The CDR3 spans 15 residues. Germline V gives CDR1 SGHRS, CDR2 YFSETQ. V lost 0 bases, J lost 2 bases, and 5 bases stayed unmatched.

J is TRBJ1-1 and V is TRBV7-9; D might be TRBD1 (6 bases). The V gene's germline CDR1 is SEHNR and CDR2 FQNEAQ (reference sequence). V lost 4 bases and J lost 4, with 13 bases in between. The CDR3 covers 14 residues. The CDR3 reads CASSWGHPSTEAFF. The CDR3 DNA is TGTGCCAGCAGCTGGGGACATCCCAGCACTGAAGCTTTCTTT. The full variable domain, rest sourced from reference TRBV7-9 and TRBJ1-1, is DTGVSQNPRHKITKRGQNVTFRCDPISEHNRLYWYRQTLGQGPEFLTYFQNEAQLEKSRLLSDRFSAERPKGSFSTLEIQRTEQGDSAMYLCASSWGHPSTEAFFGQGTRLTVV.

The chain is built from TRBV5-4 and TRBJ1-2; perhaps TRBD1 as D (5 bases). The germline gives CDR1 SGHNT, CDR2 YYREEE (reference sequence). Trimming took 4 bases from V and 2 from J, leaving 12 bases between them. This CDR3 has 14 residues. Here the CDR3 reads CASSTPRDNYGYTF. The DNA of the CDR3 is TGTGCCAGCAGCACACCCCGGGACAACTATGGCTACACCTTC.

CDR3 nucleotide sequence: TGTGCCAGCAGTCCCTTGGCGGGAGAGAGGGCTGGGCAGTACTTC. This translates into CASSPLAGERAGQYF. This chain joins TRBV27 and TRBJ2-7, with 7 nucleotides matching TRBD2. CDR1 is MNHEY and CDR2 is SMNVEV in the germline V gene (reference sequence). J was trimmed by 9 bases and V by 5 bases; bases with no gene match: 16. CDR3 length: 15 residues.

V and J are TRBV2 and TRBJ2-3, with D possibly called TRBD1 or TRBD2 (5 bases each). The V gene lost 3 bases and the J gene lost 12 bases, with 13 bases spanning the gap. The CDR3 covers 12 residues. The germline CDR1 and CDR2 sequences are SNHLY and FYNNEI. Here the CDR3 DNA reads TGTGCCAGCAGTGAGTCGGGACGCGGCCAGTATTTT. Amino acids: CASSESGRGQYF.